The present TCR beta chain was sequenced within a study of shared clonotypes between healthy human individuals. V was trimmed by 0 bases and J by 1 base, leaving 9 bases between them. Germline CDR1 is LNHNV and CDR2 is YYDKDF (reference sequence). This CDR3 region has 16 residues. Data came from immunoSEQ multiplex PCR; TCRdb stores just in-frame clones and leaves some out. The table has 2 million to 2.5 million clones, around 90% seen once; the top ten hold 0.37%. The TCR comes from a man younger than 35 in good health. Some clones in this sample may be carry-over from other donors' samples. Material: naive CD4+ T cells from PBMCs. Subset of the sample: CD45RA+ positively selected. The chain combines TRBV15 with TRBJ1-4; the D is unclear. The CDR3 region has the DNA TGTGCCACCAGCAGAGATCCCTGGGGAACTAATGAAAAACTGTTTTTT. Translating gives CATSRDPWGTNEKLFF.